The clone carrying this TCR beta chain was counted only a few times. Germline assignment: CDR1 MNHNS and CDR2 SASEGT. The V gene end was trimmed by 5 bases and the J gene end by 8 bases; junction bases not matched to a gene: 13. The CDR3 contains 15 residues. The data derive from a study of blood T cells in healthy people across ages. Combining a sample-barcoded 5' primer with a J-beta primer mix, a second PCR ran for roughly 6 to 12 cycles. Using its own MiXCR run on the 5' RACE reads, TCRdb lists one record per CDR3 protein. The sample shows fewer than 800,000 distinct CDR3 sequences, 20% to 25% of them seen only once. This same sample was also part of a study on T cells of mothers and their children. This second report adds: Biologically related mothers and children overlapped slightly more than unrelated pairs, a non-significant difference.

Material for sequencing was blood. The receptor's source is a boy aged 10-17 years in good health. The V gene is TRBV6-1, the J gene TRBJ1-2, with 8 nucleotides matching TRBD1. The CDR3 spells CASSFQGQGGDGYTF. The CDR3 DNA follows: TGTGCCAGCAGTTTCCAAGGACAGGGAGGGGACGGCTACACCTTC.